Listed here are 31 T cell receptor beta chains from one sample, sequenced in a study of spatial heterogeneity in lung cancer. TCRdb passed the 5' RACE reads through MiXCR, listing each CDR3 protein once. The sample yields some 78,000 distinct CDR3 sequences, around 7.8% seen once. Described time point: sample taken at primary tumor resection. Material: PBMCs, obtained at surgery. These receptors all stem from a male donor with early-stage non-small cell lung cancer.

The gene calls are TRBV18 and TRBJ1-2; D ambiguous. Germline CDR1 and CDR2: KGHSH and LQKENI. This CDR3 comprises 14 residues. Trimming left V 3 bases short and J 6 bases short, with 14 bases between. The CDR3 region is CASSPPEDRDGYTF. CDR3 DNA: TGTGCCAGCTCACCCCCCGAGGACCGGGATGGCTACACCTTC. Full variable domain (outside the CDR3, taken from reference TRBV18 and TRBJ1-2): NAGVMQNPRHLVRRRGQEARLRCSPMKGHSHVYWYRQLPEEGLKFMVYLQKENIIDESGMPKERFSAEFPKEGPSILRIQQVVRGDSAAYFCASSPPEDRDGYTFGSGTRLTVV.

The genes are TRBV6-2 or TRBV6-3 and TRBJ2-7, with 12 bases matching TRBD2. In germline, CDR1 is MNHEY, CDR2 SVGEGT. Trimming at V came to 4 bases and at J to 0 bases, leaving 4 bases not matched to a gene. CDR3 length: 16 amino acids. This chain's CDR3 is CASSSGLAGRSYEQYF. The CDR3 region has the DNA TGTGCCAGCAGTTCCGGACTAGCGGGGCGCTCCTACGAGCAGTACTTC.

There are many counts of this clonotype. This chain connects TRBV6-6 to TRBJ2-5; TRBD1 aligns across 7 bases. Looked up from germline, CDR1 is MNHNY and CDR2 is SVGAGI (reference sequence). The V and J ends lost 8 bases and 5 bases, in that order; junction bases with no gene match: 5. There are 12 residues in the CDR3. CDR3 in amino acids: CASGQAAETQYF. Here the CDR3 DNA reads TGTGCCAGCGGACAGGCTGCGGAGACCCAGTACTTC.

A note on this clonotype: A much larger clone differs by one base, so this may be a read error. The chain carries TRBV4-3 and TRBJ2-1; 9 bases match TRBD2. Germline V gives CDR1 LGHNA, CDR2 YSLEER. This CDR3 region has 17 residues. The CDR3 DNA follows: TGCGTCAGCAGCCGAGGACTAGCGATAAGCTCCTACAATGAGCAGTTCTTC. Residues: CVSSRGLAISSYNEQFF.

This clonotype was recorded many times. The chain carries TRBV13 and TRBJ1-2, with TRBD1 identical over 8 bases. After removal of 3 bases from V and 4 bases from J, the junction contained 4 bases not matched to a gene. The CDR3 runs 14 residues. Germline V gene lookup returns CDR1 PRHDT and CDR2 FYEKMQ (reference sequence). CDR3 coding DNA: TGTGCCAGCAGCTTCGGACAGGGCGCCTATGGCTACACCTTC. Protein: CASSFGQGAYGYTF.

V and J are TRBV6-5 and TRBJ2-7; a possible D gene is TRBD2 (7 bases). CDR1 is MNHEY, CDR2 SVGAGI, per germline. The CDR3 is 12 residues long. The V end lost 6 bases, the J end lost 7 bases, and 13 bases lay between the germline ends. The CDR3 loop reads CASSWGRGEQYF. In nucleotides, the CDR3 is TGTGCCAGCAGCTGGGGGCGGGGGGAGCAGTACTTC.

The chain uses TRBV5-1 and TRBJ2-1, with D tentatively TRBD1 (6 bases). Looked up from germline, CDR1 is SGHRS and CDR2 is YFSETQ. Trimming cost V 2 bases and J 0 bases, with 9 bases left between them. The CDR3 is made up of 15 amino acids. CDR3 in amino acids: CASSLQGSSYNEQFF. Here the CDR3 DNA reads TGCGCCAGCAGCTTACAGGGATCCTCCTACAATGAGCAGTTCTTC.

This clonotype has a handful of counts. This chain connects TRBV6-1 to TRBJ1-2; 7 bases fit TRBD1. With 5 bases clipped from V and 7 bases from J, the junction kept 10 bases outside the gene matches. The CDR3 sequence is 14 residues long. The V gene's germline CDR1 is MNHNS and CDR2 SASEGT. DNA of the CDR3: TGTGCCAGCAGTCCTCAGACAGGGTATCCTGGCTACACCTTC. Translating gives CASSPQTGYPGYTF.

This clonotype was seen at least ten times. This chain connects TRBV4-1 to TRBJ2-7, with D possibly TRBD2 on 6 matching bases. The CDR3 has 14 residues. Per the germline V gene, CDR1 is MGHRA and CDR2 is YSYEKL. V was cut by 4 bases and J by 2 bases, with 12 bases left in between. This CDR3 reads CASSPRESPYEQYF. CDR3 sequence (DNA): TGCGCCAGCAGCCCCCGGGAGAGCCCCTACGAGCAGTACTTC.

In this sample, this clonotype turned up a few times. This chain joins TRBV19 and TRBJ2-7; 9 positions agree with TRBD1. Trimming removed 4 bases from V and 6 bases from J; junction bases left unmatched: 4. The germline V gene has CDR1 LNHDA and CDR2 SQIVND (reference sequence). The CDR3 has 13 residues. The CDR3 DNA reads TGTGCCAGTAGTAGGGACAGGGAAGGCGAGCAGTACTTC. It encodes CASSRDREGEQYF.

The chain is built from TRBV19 and TRBJ1-1; 9 bases map to TRBD1. The CDR3 sequence is 13 residues long. The ends lost 6 bases at V and 6 bases at J; junction bases unmatched: 5. Germline V gene data show CDR1 as LNHDA and CDR2 as SQIVND (reference sequence). The CDR3 nucleotides read TGTGCCAGTAGGGGACAGGGAAGGTCTGAAGCTTTCTTT. It encodes CASRGQGRSEAFF. Full variable domain (outside the CDR3, taken from reference TRBV19 and TRBJ1-1): DGGITQSPKYLFRKEGQNVTLSCEQNLNHDAMYWYRQDPGQGLRLIYYSQIVNDFQKGDIAEGYSVSREKKESFPLTVTSAQKNPTAFYLCASRGQGRSEAFFGQGTRLTVV.

There are a few counts of this clonotype. This chain uses TRBV20-1 with TRBJ1-4; no clear D. CDR1 is DFQATT, CDR2 SNEGSKA, per germline (reference sequence). Trimming removed 5 bases at V and 8 bases at J, with 18 bases between. This CDR3 is 14 amino acids long. The CDR3 DNA is TGCAGTGCTTCCACACCCGGGATAGAGGAAAAACTGTTTTTT. It is translated as CSASTPGIEEKLFF.

This clonotype was picked up many times. The junction departs from germline at one end; a sequencing error may be responsible. The chain joins TRBV2 to TRBJ2-1, with D tentatively TRBD2 (6 bases). CDR3 size: 13 residues. Germline CDR1 is SNHLY and CDR2 is FYNNEI. In nucleotides, the CDR3 is TGTGCCAGCAGTGTCGGCGGGTCCGGGGAGGCCCTCTTC. It specifies CASSVGGSGEALF.

V gene TRBV5-1 combines with J gene TRBJ2-1, with TRBD1 identical over 8 bases. Unmatched junction bases numbered 9, after V lost 4 bases and J lost 6 bases. The germline V gene has CDR1 SGHRS and CDR2 YFSETQ. This CDR3 contains 15 residues. CDR3 protein: CASSLSTGVGNEQFF. CDR3 coding DNA: TGCGCCAGCAGCCTCTCGACAGGGGTCGGCAATGAGCAGTTCTTC. Full variable domain (remainder filled in from reference TRBV5-1 and TRBJ2-1): KAGVTQTPRYLIKTRGQQVTLSCSPISGHRSVSWYQQTPGQGLQFLFEYFSETQRNKGNFPGRFSGRQFSNSRSEMNVSTLELGDSALYLCASSLSTGVGNEQFFGPGTRLTVL.

This clonotype appeared many times. The chain links TRBV5-1 to TRBJ2-7; TRBD1 matches 9 bases. Unmatched junction bases numbered 13, after V lost 3 bases and J lost 9 bases. The CDR3 is 15 residues long. Germline V gene data show CDR1 as SGHRS and CDR2 as YFSETQ. This CDR3 reads CASSYGQGPSEGQYF. CDR3 nucleotides: TGCGCCAGCAGCTACGGACAGGGGCCGTCCGAGGGGCAGTACTTC.

This clonotype came up many times. The germline gene is not matched at one end of the junction; a read error may be the cause. The V call is TRBV2, the J call TRBJ2-3, with D perhaps being TRBD1 or TRBD2 (6 bases each). The CDR3 totals 13 residues. Germline V gene data show CDR1 as SNHLY and CDR2 as FYNNEI. The CDR3 DNA reads as TGTGCCACCAGTTGGGGGGCAGAAGATACGCAGTATTTT. This encodes CATSWGAEDTQYF.

This clonotype appeared many times. The J gene is TRBJ1-2, the V gene TRBV29-1; 7 bases match TRBD1. The CDR3 totals 14 residues. V lost 8 bases to trimming and J lost 3 bases; unmatched junction nucleotides: 12. Germline V CDR1 and CDR2: SQVTM, ANQGSEA. The CDR3 here is CSPSKGDRDYGYTF. As DNA, the CDR3 is TGCAGCCCATCCAAGGGGGACAGAGACTATGGCTACACCTTC.

This clonotype has only a few counts. The chain combines TRBV5-6 with TRBJ1-1, with D possibly TRBD1 on 5 matching bases. Germline V gene data show CDR1 as SGHDT and CDR2 as YYEEEE. The CDR3 covers 15 residues. V dropped 3 bases and J dropped 11 bases, with 23 bases sitting between them. The DNA of the CDR3 is TGTGCCAGCAGCTCTAGAGAAAGAATTGCAGGGTGGGCTTTCTTT. Residues: CASSSRERIAGWAFF. The full variable domain, in which reference TRBV5-6 and TRBJ1-1 provide the parts outside the CDR3, is DAGVTQSPTHLIKTRGQQVTLRCSPKSGHDTVSWYQQALGQGPQFIFQYYEEEERQRGNFPDRFSGHQFPNYSSELNVNALLLGDSALYLCASSSRERIAGWAFFGQGTRLTVV.

This sequence joins TRBV20-1 and TRBJ2-4; 8 bases are shared with TRBD2. This CDR3 is 15 amino acids long. V lost 1 base, J lost 4 bases, and 6 bases stayed unmatched. Germline-derived CDR1 and CDR2 are DFQATT and SNEGSKA (reference sequence). This chain's CDR3 is CSARVLASGKNIQYF. CDR3 sequence (DNA): TGCAGTGCTAGAGTGCTGGCTAGCGGGAAAAACATTCAGTACTTC.

This clonotype turned up a few times. V gene TRBV12-3 or TRBV12-4 combines with J gene TRBJ1-1; D is unclear. Deletions cut 6 bases from V and 1 base from J, with 12 bases between. The CDR3 runs to 14 residues. CDR3 DNA sequence: TGTGCCAGCAGCTTCCTGGGCGAGAACACTGAAGCTTTCTTT. Translated: CASSFLGENTEAFF.

This clonotype was recorded many times. This chain links TRBV29-1 with TRBJ1-1; possible D gene TRBD1, 6 bases. Trimming took off 5 bases at V and 1 base at J, with 17 bases between the two ends. This CDR3 comprises 15 residues. Per the germline V gene, CDR1 is SQVTM and CDR2 is ANQGSEA. Here the CDR3 DNA reads TGCAGCGTTCAACATAATCCGGACAGGAACACTGAAGCTTTCTTT. This codes for CSVQHNPDRNTEAFF.

The V gene is TRBV30, the J gene TRBJ1-2; 7 bases map to TRBD1. This CDR3 region has 16 residues. Germline V gene sequence: CDR1 GTSNPN, CDR2 SVGIG (reference sequence). The J segment lost 7 bases and the V segment lost 0 bases, leaving 14 bases of the junction unmatched. CDR3 in amino acids: CAWSVPLLQGSSGYTF. The DNA for the CDR3 is TGTGCCTGGAGTGTACCCCTCTTACAGGGGAGCTCTGGCTACACCTTC. Drawing the rest from reference TRBV30 and TRBJ1-2, the complete variable domain is SQTIHQWPATLVQPVGSPLSLECTVEGTSNPNLYWYRQAAGRGLQLLFYSVGIGQISSEVPQNLSASRPQDRQFILSSKKLLLSDSGFYLCAWSVPLLQGSSGYTFGSGTRLTVV.

Many counts were recorded for this clonotype. J is TRBJ2-7 and V is TRBV6-1; perhaps TRBD1 as D (5 bases). V lost 1 base to trimming and J lost 6 bases, with 10 bases between them. The CDR3 sequence is 13 residues long. Looked up from germline, CDR1 is MNHNS and CDR2 is SASEGT. The CDR3 protein is CASSEEGLGEQYF. Written as DNA, the CDR3 is TGTGCCAGCAGTGAAGAGGGGCTTGGCGAGCAGTACTTC.

V and J are TRBV9 and TRBJ1-6, with TRBD1 identical over 10 bases. CDR3 length: 15 amino acids. Germline-derived CDR1 and CDR2 are SGDLS and YYNGEE. The ends lost 2 bases at V and 8 bases at J; junction bases unmatched: 4. CDR3 coding DNA: TGTGCCAGCAGCGTGACAGGGGGCGAAGATTCACCCCTCCACTTT. Encoded protein: CASSVTGGEDSPLHF.

The J gene is TRBJ1-2, the V gene TRBV7-2, with D hard to call. V was pared by 5 bases and J by 4 bases, with 17 bases between. The CDR3 consists of 15 residues. Per germline, CDR1 SGHTA and CDR2 FQGNSA. CDR3 sequence reads: CASSQLISGLYGYTF. CDR3 DNA sequence: TGTGCCAGCAGCCAGCTTATCTCCGGGCTCTATGGCTACACCTTC.

This clonotype was found many times. The genes are TRBV9 and TRBJ2-5, with 10 bases matching TRBD2. Germline loops: CDR1 SGDLS, CDR2 YYNGEE. Unmatched junction bases numbered 6, after V lost 3 bases and J lost 4 bases. The CDR3 spans 15 residues. Written as DNA, the CDR3 is TGTGCCAGCAGCGCCTCTCTAGCGGGAGTAGAGACCCAGTACTTC. It is translated as CASSASLAGVETQYF.

This clonotype was seen many times. This chain joins TRBV11-2 and TRBJ2-2; no firm D call. Germline V gene lookup returns CDR1 SGHAT and CDR2 FQNNGV. The CDR3 is made up of 17 amino acids. V was trimmed by 1 base and J by 4 bases, leaving 16 bases between them. The chain's CDR3 is CASSLGDSARRTGELFF. The CDR3 nucleotides read TGTGCCAGCAGCTTAGGCGACTCAGCAAGGCGCACCGGGGAGCTGTTTTTT.

This clonotype was observed a few times. The gene calls are TRBV28 and TRBJ2-5; TRBD2 aligns across 9 bases. This CDR3 contains 14 residues. After removal of 5 bases from V and 4 bases from J, the junction contained 5 bases not matched to a gene. CDR1 MDHEN and CDR2 SYDVKM come from the germline V gene. The CDR3 loop reads CASSLPAGGETQYF. The CDR3 DNA sequence: TGTGCCAGCAGTCTCCCAGCGGGAGGAGAGACCCAGTACTTC.

This clonotype has a count of ten or more. The chain carries TRBV29-1 and TRBJ2-7; D not resolved. The V end lost 1 base, the J end lost 4 bases, and 11 bases lay between the germline ends. The CDR3 has 13 amino acids. Germline CDR1 and CDR2: SQVTM and ANQGSEA. CDR3 in DNA: TGCAGCGTTGAAGCCGGCCCTCCTTACGAGCAGTACTTC. Residues: CSVEAGPPYEQYF.

The chain recombines TRBV6-2 or TRBV6-3 with TRBJ2-7; D may be TRBD1 (6 bases). Germline V gives CDR1 MNHEY, CDR2 SVGEGT. V was trimmed by 6 bases and J by 4 bases, leaving 13 bases between them. CDR3 length: 13 residues. The CDR3 DNA reads as TGTGCCAGCAGACCTACAGGGTCGTACGAGCAGTACTTC. Its protein is CASRPTGSYEQYF.

This clonotype has a count of ten or more. The chain combines TRBV20-1 with TRBJ1-2; no firm D call. The CDR3 totals 11 residues. Germline V CDR1 and CDR2: DFQATT, SNEGSKA (reference sequence). Trimming stripped 5 bases from V and 8 bases from J, with 12 bases between. The CDR3 DNA is TGCAGTGCTGGGTCCGGTCTGGGCTACACCTTC. Protein sequence: CSAGSGLGYTF.